The next 15 T cell receptor beta chains were all read from a single sample in a study of low-dose radiotherapy and immunotherapy resistance in tumors. Primers used for first-strand cDNA, a TRAV- and TRBV-specific set, covered both alpha and beta chains. TCR amplification used around 20 PCR cycles, a constant-region primer and a V-primer adapter. Via MiXCR, TCRdb re-called the reads, giving one row per CDR3 protein. The sample has about 91,000 distinct CDR3 sequences; 20% to 25% are singletons. Time point in this sample: after trial treatment. Treatment reported: LDRT plus nivolumab, ipilimumab, low-dose cyclophosphamide and aspirin (RACIN trial). The sample was PBMCs, taken after low-dose radiotherapy plus immunotherapy. The receptors originated from a female donor with ovarian cancer.

Of note for this clonotype: It may be a read error: a sequence one base away is much more abundant. The chain links TRBV20-1 to TRBJ2-5; 12 bases are shared with TRBD2. Trimming cost V 5 bases and J 11 bases; bases outside gene matches: 15. Germline assignment: CDR1 DFQATT and CDR2 SNEGSKA (reference sequence). The CDR3 consists of 15 residues. CDR3 in amino acids: CSALSSGRATNEQYF. The CDR3 DNA follows: TGCAGTGCTCTTTCTAGCGGGAGGGCCACTAATGAGCAGTACTTC.

The sample holds many counts of this clonotype. This chain connects TRBV19 to TRBJ2-1; 13 bases fit TRBD2. Germline assignment: CDR1 LNHDA and CDR2 SQIVND (reference sequence). The CDR3 covers 15 residues. J was trimmed by 7 bases and V by 4 bases; bases with no gene match: 4. The chain's CDR3 is CASSTGLAGSNEQFF. The CDR3 DNA reads as TGTGCCAGTAGTACGGGACTAGCGGGATCGAATGAGCAGTTCTTC.

The gene calls are TRBV18 and TRBJ1-5; 7 nucleotides agree with TRBD1. The germline V gene encodes CDR1 KGHSH and CDR2 LQKENI. This CDR3 is 13 amino acids long. The junction had 3 bases not matched to a gene; V was cut back by 6 bases and J by 4 bases. CDR3 in DNA: TGTGCCAGCTCCACAGGGGAGAATCAGCCCCAGCATTTT. Amino acids: CASSTGENQPQHF.

This clonotype was seen many times. This chain links TRBV7-2 with TRBJ2-2, with TRBD2 as a possible D gene (5 bases). The ends were cut back, 1 base at V and 5 bases at J, with 11 bases in the middle. The germline CDR1 and CDR2 sequences are SGHTA and FQGNSA. The CDR3 runs to 15 residues. The CDR3 region is CASSLEGPGTGELFF. CDR3 sequence (DNA): TGTGCCAGCAGCTTAGAAGGTCCGGGGACCGGGGAGCTGTTTTTT.

As regards this clonotype: This is likely an artifact of a read error, given a far larger clone one base away. V and J are TRBV7-9 and TRBJ2-1; D may correspond to TRBD1 or TRBD2 (5 bases each). The CDR3 totals 15 residues. Germline CDR1 SEHNR, CDR2 FQNEAQ (reference sequence). In DNA, the CDR3 is TGTGCCAGCAGCCCGCGCCAGAGGGGAAACAATGAGCAGCTCTTC. Residues: CASSPRQRGNNEQLF.

In this sample, this clonotype turned up many times. This rearrangement joins TRBV18 to TRBJ2-5; 10 bases fit TRBD2. Germline lookup yields CDR1 KGHSH and CDR2 LQKENI. The CDR3 length is 15 residues. J lost 0 bases, V lost 3 bases, and 1 base had no gene match. The CDR3 DNA sequence: TGTGCCAGCTCACCTCTAGCGGGAGACCAAGAGACCCAGTACTTC. Translated, it gives CASSPLAGDQETQYF.

In this sample, this clonotype turned up many times. In nucleotides, the CDR3 is TGTGCCAGCAGCGAGGGGACCGGGACATTGGGCAATCAGCCCCAGCATTTT. Residues: CASSEGTGTLGNQPQHF. This chain joins TRBV9 and TRBJ1-5; maybe TRBD1 (6 bases). The CDR3 has 17 amino acids. V was clipped by 3 bases and J by 2 bases, with 18 bases between them. Germline lookup yields CDR1 SGDLS and CDR2 YYNGEE.

The chain combines TRBV9 with TRBJ2-7; 8 bases line up with TRBD2. Germline V CDR1 and CDR2: SGDLS, YYNGEE. CDR3 length equals 15 residues. Unmatched junction bases numbered 4, after V lost 0 bases and J lost 2 bases. Here the CDR3 DNA reads TGTGCCAGCAGCGTAGAGGCGGGAGGTCCCTACGAGCAGTACTTC. Translating gives CASSVEAGGPYEQYF. Filled out from reference TRBV9 and TRBJ2-7, the complete variable domain reads DSGVTQTPKHLITATGQRVTLRCSPRSGDLSVYWYQQSLDQGLQFLIQYYNGEERAKGNILERFSAQQFPDLHSELNLSSLELGDSALYFCASSVEAGGPYEQYFGPGTRLTVT.

This clonotype was recorded many times. The V and J genes are TRBV4-1 and TRBJ1-6, with D uncertain. CDR1 and CDR2 (germline): MGHRA, YSYEKL. V lost 0 bases, J lost 9 bases, and 15 bases lay in between. The CDR3 loop spans 16 amino acids. The CDR3 loop is CASSQESTEGLSPLHF. For the CDR3, the DNA is TGCGCCAGCAGCCAAGAGAGTACGGAGGGCCTTTCACCCCTCCACTTT.

This clonotype was counted ten times or more. J is TRBJ1-5 and V is TRBV28, with 9 bases identical to TRBD1. The CDR3 spans 15 residues. Germline V CDR1 and CDR2: MDHEN, SYDVKM. The ends lost 5 bases at V and 3 bases at J; junction bases unmatched: 5. DNA for the CDR3: TGTGCCAGCAGTAACAGGGGGCAGGCCAATCAGCCCCAGCATTTT. It specifies CASSNRGQANQPQHF.

This clonotype occurred many times. The V call is TRBV6-2 or TRBV6-3, the J call TRBJ2-4; 8 positions agree with TRBD2. Trimming removed 4 bases from V and 0 bases from J; junction bases left unmatched: 11. The germline V gene has CDR1 MNHEY and CDR2 SVGEGT. The CDR3 covers 18 residues. DNA of the CDR3: TGTGCCAGCAGTTCCCCCGTAGGAGCGGGGGTAGCCAAAAACATTCAGTACTTC. It is translated as CASSSPVGAGVAKNIQYF.

This clonotype showed up many times. The gene calls are TRBV3-1 and TRBJ2-2; 8 bases match TRBD2. Germline assignment: CDR1 LGHDT and CDR2 YNNKEL (reference sequence). After removal of 4 bases from V and 0 bases from J, the junction contained 4 bases not matched to a gene. This CDR3 has 16 amino acids. CDR3 in amino acids: CASSRQTSANTGELFF. CDR3 DNA: TGTGCCAGCAGCCGGCAGACTAGCGCGAACACCGGGGAGCTGTTTTTT.

In its sample, this clonotype was seen many times. CDR3 region: CSVAVQGDEQYF. DNA of the CDR3: TGCAGCGTTGCCGTTCAGGGGGACGAGCAGTACTTC. The rearrangement uses TRBV29-1 and TRBJ2-7; TRBD1 matches at 7 bases. The V segment lost 4 bases and the J segment 5 bases; nucleotides outside the gene matches: 5. There are 12 residues in the CDR3. Germline values: CDR1 SQVTM, CDR2 ANQGSEA.

The chain combines TRBV5-1 with TRBJ2-1; perhaps D is TRBD1 or TRBD2 (5 bases each). CDR1 is SGHRS and CDR2 is YFSETQ in the germline V gene. The CDR3 extends over 14 amino acids. Trimming took off 7 bases at V and 0 bases at J, with 11 bases between the two ends. CDR3 amino acids: CASSPGSSYNEQFF. CDR3 in DNA: TGCGCCAGCTCTCCAGGGAGCTCCTACAATGAGCAGTTCTTC. The full variable domain, rest sourced from reference TRBV5-1 and TRBJ2-1, is KAGVTQTPRYLIKTRGQQVTLSCSPISGHRSVSWYQQTPGQGLQFLFEYFSETQRNKGNFPGRFSGRQFSNSRSEMNVSTLELGDSALYLCASSPGSSYNEQFFGPGTRLTVL.

DNA of the CDR3: TGTGCCAGCAGCCCGGACAGGAGGAACACTGAAGCTTTCTTT. Translation gives CASSPDRRNTEAFF. The chain combines TRBV5-4 with TRBJ1-1, with 7 bases that match TRBD1. V dropped 4 bases and J dropped 1; count of bases not matched to a gene: 4. Germline V gives CDR1 SGHNT, CDR2 YYREEE (reference sequence). The CDR3 is made up of 14 amino acids.